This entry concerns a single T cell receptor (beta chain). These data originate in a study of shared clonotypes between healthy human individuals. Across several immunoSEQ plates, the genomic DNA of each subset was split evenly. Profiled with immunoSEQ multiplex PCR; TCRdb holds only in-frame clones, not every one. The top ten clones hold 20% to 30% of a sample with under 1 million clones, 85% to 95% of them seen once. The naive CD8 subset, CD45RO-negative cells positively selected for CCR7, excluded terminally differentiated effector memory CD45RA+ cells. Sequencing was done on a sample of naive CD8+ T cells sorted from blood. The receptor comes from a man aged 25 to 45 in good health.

The CDR3 is CASTASRINEQFF. Here the CDR3 DNA reads TGTGCCAGCACGGCTAGCCGGATCAATGAGCAGTTCTTC. The genes are TRBV27 and TRBJ2-1; tentatively, D is TRBD2 (5 bases). Germline loops: CDR1 MNHEY, CDR2 SMNVEV (reference sequence). The CDR3 length is 13 residues. Trimming took 7 bases from V and 6 from J, leaving 13 bases between them.